This T cell receptor beta chain was observed in a study of blood T cell repertoires in COVID-19. The germline V gene encodes CDR1 SGHTA and CDR2 FQGTGA. The CDR3 extends over 19 amino acids. V gave up 2 bases and J gave up 2 bases; unmatched junction bases: 15. TCRdb's copy holds only in-frame clones and misses some; the assay was immunoSEQ multiplex PCR. This table has 150,000 or so clones, about four fifths appearing once. The sequence came from a human donor with acute or convalescent COVID-19. The donor label of this sample is uncertain. Sequenced material: peripheral blood. The chain joins TRBV7-3 to TRBJ2-3, with 8 bases that match TRBD2. CDR3 nucleotides: TGTGCCAGCAGCTTAGGGGGTGATCGGGAGGGATGGACCACAGATACGCAGTATTTT. It translates to CASSLGGDREGWTTDTQYF.